The 8 T cell receptor beta chains listed next were all sequenced from one sample in a study of blood T cell repertoires in COVID-19. Some clones are missing from TCRdb's copy, which holds only in-frame ones; the method was immunoSEQ multiplex PCR. Of approximately 70,000 clones in the sample, roughly 89% were seen once. Source material: peripheral blood. The source is a human donor in a cohort sampled during active COVID-19.

The CDR3 DNA follows: TGTGCCAGCAGTTCAGGGGTTTCACCCCTCCACTTT. Its translation: CASSSGVSPLHF. The chain has TRBV28 and TRBJ1-6; D possibly corresponds to TRBD1 (6 bases). The CDR3 extends over 12 amino acids. Germline values: CDR1 MDHEN, CDR2 SYDVKM. The V end lost 4 bases, the J end lost 9 bases, and 7 bases lay between the germline ends.

The rearrangement uses TRBV10-3 and TRBJ1-6, with a tentative D call TRBD1 (6 bases). Germline V gives CDR1 ENHRY, CDR2 SYGVKD. The CDR3 contains 14 residues. V lost 6 bases and J 10 bases, leaving 16 bases between the germline ends. The CDR3 DNA follows: TGTGCCATCAGAAGGCTGGCAGGGGACTCACCCCTCCACTTT. Protein: CAIRRLAGDSPLHF.

V and J are TRBV5-1 and TRBJ2-7; a weak D match, TRBD2 (5 bases). Trimming shortened V by 3 bases and J by 3 bases, and 13 bases separated the two germline ends. CDR1 and CDR2 (germline): SGHRS, YFSETQ. CDR3 length: 14 residues. This chain's CDR3 is CASSSASLLYEQYF. Here the CDR3 DNA reads TGCGCCAGCAGCTCGGCTAGCCTGCTCTACGAGCAGTACTTC. Full variable domain (remainder filled in from reference TRBV5-1 and TRBJ2-7): KAGVTQTPRYLIKTRGQQVTLSCSPISGHRSVSWYQQTPGQGLQFLFEYFSETQRNKGNFPGRFSGRQFSNSRSEMNVSTLELGDSALYLCASSSASLLYEQYFGPGTRLTVT.

The J gene is TRBJ2-7, the V gene TRBV7-9, with D perhaps TRBD1 (5 bases). The CDR3 length is 14 residues. V was cut by 2 bases and J by 6 bases, with 14 bases left in between. Germline V gives CDR1 SEHNR, CDR2 FQNEAQ (reference sequence). CDR3 region: CASSLQGLRGEQYF. In nucleotides, the CDR3 is TGTGCCAGCAGCTTACAGGGCCTTAGGGGCGAGCAGTACTTC.

The genes are TRBV5-6 and TRBJ2-7; TRBD2 matches 9 bases. CDR3 length equals 15 residues. Per germline, CDR1 SGHDT and CDR2 YYEEEE. V lost 5 bases to trimming and J lost 0 bases; unmatched junction nucleotides: 6. The CDR3 DNA reads TGTGCCAGCAGTTTCGGACTAGCGAGCTCCTACGAGCAGTACTTC. Translation: CASSFGLASSYEQYF.

J is TRBJ1-1 and V is TRBV4-1, with D perhaps TRBD1 (6 bases). The germline V gene encodes CDR1 MGHRA and CDR2 YSYEKL. The CDR3 runs to 14 residues. The V gene lost 4 bases and the J gene lost 5 bases, with 14 bases spanning the gap. The CDR3 bases are TGCGCCAGCAGCCGCCGGACAGAGGTAACTGAAGCTTTCTTT. It specifies CASSRRTEVTEAFF.

This clone was counted a single time. In nucleotides, the CDR3 is TGTGCCAGCAGTTTACCTGACAGGGACACTGAAGCTTTCTTT. Amino acids: CASSLPDRDTEAFF. The V call is TRBV28, the J call TRBJ1-1; 7 bases agree with TRBD1. The V and J ends lost 2 bases and 3 bases, in that order; junction bases with no gene match: 3. This CDR3 spans 14 amino acids. Germline-derived CDR1 and CDR2 are MDHEN and SYDVKM. Combining the CDR3 with reference TRBV28 and TRBJ1-1 gives the whole variable domain DVKVTQSSRYLVKRTGEKVFLECVQDMDHENMFWYRQDPGLGLRLIYFSYDVKMKEKGDIPEGYSVSREKKERFSLILESASTNQTSMYLCASSLPDRDTEAFFGQGTRLTVV.

A single count supports this clone. The chain joins TRBV9 to TRBJ1-1; D possibly corresponds to TRBD1 (5 bases). This CDR3 is 15 amino acids long. Germline lookup yields CDR1 SGDLS and CDR2 YYNGEE. V dropped 4 bases and J dropped 1 base, with 14 bases sitting between them. The CDR3 DNA sequence: TGTGCCAGCAGCCCCTCGGGAGGGGAGAACACTGAAGCTTTCTTT. This gives the protein CASSPSGGENTEAFF. Drawing the rest from reference TRBV9 and TRBJ1-1, the complete variable domain is DSGVTQTPKHLITATGQRVTLRCSPRSGDLSVYWYQQSLDQGLQFLIQYYNGEERAKGNILERFSAQQFPDLHSELNLSSLELGDSALYFCASSPSGGENTEAFFGQGTRLTVV.